This is a list of T cell receptor beta chains from one sample in a study of cytotoxic CD8 clonotypes in ibrutinib-treated CLL. Assay: immunoSEQ multiplex PCR; the TCRdb copy retains only in-frame clones and omits some. The sample records roughly 110,000 clones, approximately 56% being singletons. The specimen was PBMCs, collected after 24 months of ibrutinib treatment. These TCRs come from a human donor with chronic lymphocytic leukemia. Each CDR3 is given with its conserved first and last residue. The D gene is left open where the match is weak. The listing skips clone size in some rows; elsewhere it reads once, few, many or a size class.

clone_size j_call d_call v_call cdr3_nt cdr3_aa
once TRBJ1-1 . TRBV11-3 TGTGCCAGCAGCACGAGGTGGAACACTGAAGCTTTCTTT CASSTRWNTEAFF
. TRBJ2-7 . TRBV6-5 TGTGCCAGCAGTTCTCGGGGCTGGGGCTACGAGCAGTACTTC CASSSRGWGYEQYF
few TRBJ2-5 . TRBV7-6 TGTGCCAGCAGCCGGACCGGGACCATACAAGAGACCCAGTACTTC CASSRTGTIQETQYF
few TRBJ2-2 . TRBV9 TGTGCCAGCAGCATAGCAGGGGTACTAGGCACCGGGGAGCTGTTTTTT CASSIAGVLGTGELFF
. TRBJ1-3 TRBD1 TRBV30 TGTGCCTGGGGACAACAGGGGGGATCTGGAAACACCATATATTTT CAWGQQGGSGNTIYF
. TRBJ1-2 . TRBV7-9 TGTGCCAGCAGCCTAGGGAACAACTATGGCTACACCTTC CASSLGNNYGYTF
. TRBJ2-2 . TRBV29-1 TGCAGCGTCAGAAGGACCGCCGACACCGGGGAGCTGTTTTTT CSVRRTADTGELFF
. TRBJ2-7 TRBD1 TRBV30 TGTGCCTGGAGCGCTACTCCGGGACAGGGATGGAACGAGCAGTACTTC CAWSATPGQGWNEQYF
. TRBJ2-1 TRBD2 TRBV7-9 TGTGCCAGCAGCTTAGTTACTAGCGGGGGGATAGATAAGCAGTTCTTC CASSLVTSGGIDKQFF
. TRBJ1-3 . TRBV29-1 TGCAGCGTTGAGGGGCAGTCCGGGGACACCATATATTTT CSVEGQSGDTIYF
. TRBJ2-1 TRBD1 TRBV13 TGTGCCAGCAGCCGGACAGGGATCTACAATGAGCAGTTCTTC CASSRTGIYNEQFF
. TRBJ2-2 . TRBV5-1 TGCGCCAGCAGCCCCTCCCTAGGCGGCTCCGGGGAGCTGTTTTTT CASSPSLGGSGELFF
. TRBJ1-1 . TRBV25-1 TGTGCCAGCAGTGGACTCTCTGGGGGTGAAGCTTTCTTT CASSGLSGGEAFF
. TRBJ2-3 . TRBV5-6 TGTGCCAGCAGACTACTCAGCGAGGGTTCAGATACGCAGTATTTT CASRLLSEGSDTQYF
. TRBJ2-5 . TRBV6-1 TGTGCCAGATCCACAATTAGGGGGGAGACCCAGTACTTC CARSTIRGETQYF
. TRBJ1-5 . TRBV19 TGTGCCAGTAGCCGGGACAACAATCAGCCCCAGCATTTT CASSRDNNQPQHF
. TRBJ1-5 . TRBV18 TGTGCCAGCTCACCTCTCGCCTCATCCAATCAGCCCCAGCATTTT CASSPLASSNQPQHF
. TRBJ1-3 . TRBV6-1 TGTGCCAGTTTAAACAGGGAGGCTGGAAACACCATATATTTT CASLNREAGNTIYF
. TRBJ2-5 TRBD2 TRBV27 TGTGCCAGCAGCCAGACTAGCGGGGGGTTCGGGACCCAGTACTTC CASSQTSGGFGTQYF
. TRBJ2-7 . TRBV4-2 TGTGCCAGCAGCCACACTGACAGCTACGAGCAGTACTTC CASSHTDSYEQYF
. TRBJ2-5 . TRBV1 . CTSSRGKWGRGTQYF
. TRBJ2-7 . TRBV30 TGTGCCTGGAGGGCCACTTCGGACTGGCTCTCCTACGAGCAGTACTTC CAWRATSDWLSYEQYF
. TRBJ2-7 . TRBV6-6 TGTGCCAGCAGTCCCGACGCCTACGAGCAGTACTTC CASSPDAYEQYF
. TRBJ1-6 . TRBV7-3 TGTGCCAGCAGCCTCGACCTGAATTCACCCCTCCACTTT CASSLDLNSPLHF
few TRBJ2-7 . TRBV27 TGTGCCAGCAGTTTGCAGGGGATTAGGGACGAGCAGTACTTC CASSLQGIRDEQYF
. TRBJ1-1 . TRBV5-1 TGCGCCAGCAGTACAGGTGGCACTGAAGCTTTCTTT CASSTGGTEAFF
. TRBJ2-5 . TRBV18 TGTGCCAGCTCACCACCGGTAACGGATATCCAAGAGACCCAGTACTTC CASSPPVTDIQETQYF
. TRBJ1-2 . TRBV28 TGTGCCAGCAGTTCTACAGGGCGGAACTATGGCTACACCTTC CASSSTGRNYGYTF
. TRBJ1-5 . TRBV6-1 TGTGCCAGCAGTGAAGCCTGGACAGTTAGCAATCAGCCCCAGCATTTT CASSEAWTVSNQPQHF
. TRBJ1-1 TRBD1 TRBV5-4 TGTGCCAGCAGCCGGACAGGGATTCTATTGAACACTGAAGCTTTCTTT CASSRTGILLNTEAFF
. TRBJ2-3 . TRBV5-1 TGCGCCAGCAGACGCACAGATACGCAGTATTTT CASRRTDTQYF
. TRBJ2-5 . TRBV2 TGTGCCAGCTCGTCAGGGCTCCGGGAGACCCAGTACTTC CASSSGLRETQYF
. TRBJ2-5 . TRBV27 TGTGCCAGCAAAGGGGTCGGGGCTGACGGAGTGACCCAGTACTTC CASKGVGADGVTQYF
. TRBJ2-5 . TRBV30 TGTGCCTGGAGTGAAGGGGTACAAGCAGGGAAAGAGACCCAGTACTTC CAWSEGVQAGKETQYF
. TRBJ2-6 TRBD1 TRBV19 TGTGCCAGTGGCCATTTCGGACAGGGGATCGAGGACGTCCTGACTTTC CASGHFGQGIEDVLTF
. TRBJ1-6 . TRBV9 TGTGCCAGCAGCCCCGATCCCGGGACCAGATCACCCCTCCACTTT CASSPDPGTRSPLHF
. TRBJ2-3 . TRBV30 TGTGCCTGGAGTGTATTAGGGGTCACAGATACGCAGTATTTT CAWSVLGVTDTQYF
. TRBJ1-3 . TRBV30 TGTGCCTGGAGTGACGGGGTTGGCTCGTCTGGAAACACCATATATTTT CAWSDGVGSSGNTIYF
. TRBJ2-2 . TRBV5-1 TGCGCCAGCAGCTTGGTCCCGACCGGGGAGCTGTTTTTT CASSLVPTGELFF
. TRBJ2-7 . TRBV6-1 TGTGCCAGCAGTGAAGAGCTGAGTGCCTACGAGCAGTACTTC CASSEELSAYEQYF
. TRBJ1-2 TRBD1 TRBV29-1 TGCAGCGCCATGGGGACAGCAAACTATGGCTACACCTTC CSAMGTANYGYTF
. TRBJ2-7 TRBD2 TRBV5-5 TGTGCCACCTCGCGGGGAGGGATCTCCTACGAGCAGTACTTC CATSRGGISYEQYF
few TRBJ1-2 . TRBV10-1 TGCGCCAGCAGTGAGTCACATAGTGGCTACACCTTC CASSESHSGYTF
many TRBJ2-3 TRBD2 TRBV2 TGTGCCAGCAAAGGGCCACTAGCGGGCGATACGCAGTATTTT CASKGPLAGDTQYF
few TRBJ1-3 TRBD1 TRBV7-8 TGTGCCAGCAGCTTACCATTAAGGGACAGCCACTCTGGAAACACCATATATTTT CASSLPLRDSHSGNTIYF
. TRBJ2-6 . TRBV5-1 TGCGCCAGCAGCCCGCCCGCCTCTGGGGCCAACGTCCTGACTTTC CASSPPASGANVLTF
few TRBJ2-5 TRBD2 TRBV5-4 TGTGCCAGCAGCTTGGCGGGGACTAGCCTTGAGACCCAGTACTTC CASSLAGTSLETQYF
. TRBJ2-3 . TRBV30 TGTGCCTGGGGCGGGGGCCCGAATACGCAGTATTTT CAWGGGPNTQYF
few TRBJ2-2 TRBD1 TRBV11-3 TGTGCCAGCAGCCAGGGGGCGATCACCGGGGAGCTGTTTTTT CASSQGAITGELFF
. TRBJ2-7 . TRBV15 TGTGCCACCAGCCTTGGACCCTACGAGCAGTACTTC CATSLGPYEQYF
. TRBJ1-1 . TRBV5-6 TGTGCCAGCAGCGTGAGACAGGAAGCTTTCTTT CASSVRQEAFF
. TRBJ2-5 . TRBV30 TGTGCCTGGAAAAGGCGGTCCCCGGGAGAGACCCAGTACTTC CAWKRRSPGETQYF
. TRBJ2-1 . TRBV19 TGTGCCAGTAGTATAAAGGGGGATCCAGCGCGTGAGCAGTTCTTC CASSIKGDPAREQFF
. TRBJ1-1 . TRBV6-1 TGTGCCAGCAGTAAATCGACTCCCCCGGGTGAAGCTTTCTTT CASSKSTPPGEAFF
. TRBJ2-3 . TRBV7-3 TGTGCCAGCAGTTCGACAGGATATCTTTCTGATACGCAGTATTTT CASSSTGYLSDTQYF